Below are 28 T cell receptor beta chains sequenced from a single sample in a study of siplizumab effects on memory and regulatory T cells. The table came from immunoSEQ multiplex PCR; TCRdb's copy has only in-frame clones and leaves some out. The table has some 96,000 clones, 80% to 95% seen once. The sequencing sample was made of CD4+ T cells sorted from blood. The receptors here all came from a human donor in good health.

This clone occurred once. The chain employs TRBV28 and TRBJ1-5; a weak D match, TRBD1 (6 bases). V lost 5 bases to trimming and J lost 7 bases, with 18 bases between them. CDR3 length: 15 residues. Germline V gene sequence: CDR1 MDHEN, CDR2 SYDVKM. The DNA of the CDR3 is TGTGCCAGCAGTCCGGCGGACAGATCAGAGCAGCCCCAGCATTTT. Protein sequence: CASSPADRSEQPQHF.

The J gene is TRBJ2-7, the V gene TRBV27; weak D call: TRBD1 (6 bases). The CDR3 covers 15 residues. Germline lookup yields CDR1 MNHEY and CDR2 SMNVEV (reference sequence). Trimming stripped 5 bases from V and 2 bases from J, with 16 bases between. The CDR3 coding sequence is TGTGCCAGCAGTCCGCGGACAGTTCCCACCTACGAGCAGTACTTC. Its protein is CASSPRTVPTYEQYF.

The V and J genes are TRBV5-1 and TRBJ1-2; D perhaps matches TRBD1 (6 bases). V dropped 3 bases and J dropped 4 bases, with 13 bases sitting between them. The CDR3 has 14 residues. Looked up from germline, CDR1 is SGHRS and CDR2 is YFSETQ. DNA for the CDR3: TGCGCCAGCAGCTCAGCTGGACAGCTCTATGGCTACACCTTC. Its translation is CASSSAGQLYGYTF.

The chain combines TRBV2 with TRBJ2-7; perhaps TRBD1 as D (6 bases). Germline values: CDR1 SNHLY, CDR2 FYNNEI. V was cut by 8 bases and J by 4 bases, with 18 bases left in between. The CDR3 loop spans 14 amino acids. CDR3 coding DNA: TGTGCCAGCGGCGCACAGGGTCCAGGGTACGAGCAGTACTTC. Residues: CASGAQGPGYEQYF.

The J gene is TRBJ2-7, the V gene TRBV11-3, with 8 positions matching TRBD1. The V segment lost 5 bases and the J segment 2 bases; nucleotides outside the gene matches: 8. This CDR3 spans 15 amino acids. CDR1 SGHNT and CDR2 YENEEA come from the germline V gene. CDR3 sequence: CASSKSGQAPYEQYF. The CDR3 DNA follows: TGTGCCAGCAGCAAATCGGGACAGGCACCCTACGAGCAGTACTTC.

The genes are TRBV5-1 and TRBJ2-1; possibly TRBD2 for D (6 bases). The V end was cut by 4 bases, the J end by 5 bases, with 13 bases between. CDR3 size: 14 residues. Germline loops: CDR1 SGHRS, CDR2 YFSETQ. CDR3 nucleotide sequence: TGCGCCAGCAGCATGGGGGGTATTGACAATGAGCAGTTCTTC. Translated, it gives CASSMGGIDNEQFF.

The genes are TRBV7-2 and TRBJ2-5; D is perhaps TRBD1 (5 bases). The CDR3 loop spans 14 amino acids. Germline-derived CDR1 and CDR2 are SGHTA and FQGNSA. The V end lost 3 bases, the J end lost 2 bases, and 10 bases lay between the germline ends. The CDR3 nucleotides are TGTGCCAGCAGCTTCTCTAGGACACAAGAGACCCAGTACTTC. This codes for CASSFSRTQETQYF.

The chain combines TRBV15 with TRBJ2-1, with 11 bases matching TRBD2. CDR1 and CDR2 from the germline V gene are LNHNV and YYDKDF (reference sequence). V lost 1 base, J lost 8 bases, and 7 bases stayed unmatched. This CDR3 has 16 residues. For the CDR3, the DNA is TGTGCCACCAGCAGAGTAATAGCGGGGGGGCCCTATGAGCAGTTCTTC. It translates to CATSRVIAGGPYEQFF. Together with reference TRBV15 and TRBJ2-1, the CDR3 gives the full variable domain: DAMVIQNPRYQVTQFGKPVTLSCSQTLNHNVMYWYQQKSSQAPKLLFHYYDKDFNNEADTPDNFQSRRPNTSFCFLDIRSPGLGDTAMYLCATSRVIAGGPYEQFFGPGTRLTVL.

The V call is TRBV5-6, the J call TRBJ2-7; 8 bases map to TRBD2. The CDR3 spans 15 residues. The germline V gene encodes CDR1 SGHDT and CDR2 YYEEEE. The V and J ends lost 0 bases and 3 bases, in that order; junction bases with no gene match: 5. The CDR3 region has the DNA TGTGCCAGCAGCTTGGTAACTAGCGGTATCTACGAGCAGTACTTC. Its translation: CASSLVTSGIYEQYF.

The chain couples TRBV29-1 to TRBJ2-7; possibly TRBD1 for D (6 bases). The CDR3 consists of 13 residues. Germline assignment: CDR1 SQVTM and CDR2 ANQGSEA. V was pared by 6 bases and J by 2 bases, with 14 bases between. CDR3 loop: CSVHKDSPYEQYF. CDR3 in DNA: TGCAGCGTGCATAAGGACAGTCCCTACGAGCAGTACTTC.

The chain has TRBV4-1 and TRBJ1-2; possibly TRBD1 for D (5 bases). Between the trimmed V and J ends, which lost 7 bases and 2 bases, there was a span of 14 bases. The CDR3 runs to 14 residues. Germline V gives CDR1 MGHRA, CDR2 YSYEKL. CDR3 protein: CASTAGRANYGYTF. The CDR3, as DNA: TGCGCCAGCACCGCGGGCAGGGCCAACTATGGCTACACCTTC.

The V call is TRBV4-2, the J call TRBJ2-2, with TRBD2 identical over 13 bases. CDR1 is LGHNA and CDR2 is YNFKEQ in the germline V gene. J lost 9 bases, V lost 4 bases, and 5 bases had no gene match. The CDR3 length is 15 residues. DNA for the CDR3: TGTGCCAGCAGCCCAACTAGCGGGGGGGTTCGGGAGCTGTTTTTT. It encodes CASSPTSGGVRELFF.

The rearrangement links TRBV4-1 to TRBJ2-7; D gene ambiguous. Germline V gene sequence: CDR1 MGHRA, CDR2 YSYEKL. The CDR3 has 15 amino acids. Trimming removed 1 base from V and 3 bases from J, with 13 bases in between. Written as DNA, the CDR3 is TGCGCCAGCAGCCAAGGTCCTGCTGCCAACTACGAGCAGTACTTC. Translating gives CASSQGPAANYEQYF.

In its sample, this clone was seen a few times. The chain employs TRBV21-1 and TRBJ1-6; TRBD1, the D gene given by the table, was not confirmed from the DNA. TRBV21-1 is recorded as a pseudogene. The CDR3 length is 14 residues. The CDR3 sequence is CASSKGGGDVPLHF. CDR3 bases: TGTGCCAGCAGCAAAGGAGGGGGCGACGTCCCCCTCCACTTT.

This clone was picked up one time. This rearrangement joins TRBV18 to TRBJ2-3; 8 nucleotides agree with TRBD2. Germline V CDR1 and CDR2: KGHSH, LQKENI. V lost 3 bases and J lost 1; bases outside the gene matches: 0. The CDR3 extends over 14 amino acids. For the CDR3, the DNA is TGTGCCAGCTCACCGCGGGGGGGCACAGATACGCAGTATTTT. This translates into CASSPRGGTDTQYF.

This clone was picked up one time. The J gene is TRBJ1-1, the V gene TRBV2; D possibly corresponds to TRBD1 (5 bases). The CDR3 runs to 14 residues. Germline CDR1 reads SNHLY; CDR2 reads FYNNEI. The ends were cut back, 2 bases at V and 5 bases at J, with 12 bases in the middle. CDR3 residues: CASSELGRGTEAFF. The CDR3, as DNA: TGTGCCAGCAGTGAACTGGGTAGGGGAACTGAAGCTTTCTTT. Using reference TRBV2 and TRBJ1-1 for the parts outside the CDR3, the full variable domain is EPEVTQTPSHQVTQMGQEVILRCVPISNHLYFYWYRQILGQKVEFLVSFYNNEISEKSEIFDDQFSVERPDGSNFTLKIRSTKLEDSAMYFCASSELGRGTEAFFGQGTRLTVV.

CDR3: CASSGNYGYTF. The CDR3 DNA follows: TGTGCCAGCAGTGGCAACTATGGCTACACCTTC. The V gene is TRBV28, the J gene TRBJ1-2; no firm D call. CDR3 length: 11 residues. CDR1 and CDR2 from the germline V gene are MDHEN and SYDVKM. Trimming left V 5 bases short and J 2 bases short, with 3 bases between.

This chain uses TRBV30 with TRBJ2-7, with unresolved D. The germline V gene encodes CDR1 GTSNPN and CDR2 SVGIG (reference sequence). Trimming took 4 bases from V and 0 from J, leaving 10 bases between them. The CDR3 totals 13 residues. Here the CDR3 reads CAWKDPGSYEQYF. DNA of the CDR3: TGTGCCTGGAAAGATCCGGGCTCCTACGAGCAGTACTTC.

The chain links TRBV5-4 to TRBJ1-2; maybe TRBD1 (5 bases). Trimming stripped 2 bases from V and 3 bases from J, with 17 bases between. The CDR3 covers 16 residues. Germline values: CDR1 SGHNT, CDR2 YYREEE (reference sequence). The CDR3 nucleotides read TGTGCCAGCAGCTTCCAGGGTGAAAGAAAGGACTATGGCTACACCTTC. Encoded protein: CASSFQGERKDYGYTF.

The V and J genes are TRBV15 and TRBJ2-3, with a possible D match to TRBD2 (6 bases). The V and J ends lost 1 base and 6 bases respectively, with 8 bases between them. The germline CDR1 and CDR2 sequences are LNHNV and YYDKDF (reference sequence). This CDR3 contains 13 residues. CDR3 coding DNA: TGTGCCACCAGCAGAGGTGGGGGGGATACGCAGTATTTT. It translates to CATSRGGGDTQYF.

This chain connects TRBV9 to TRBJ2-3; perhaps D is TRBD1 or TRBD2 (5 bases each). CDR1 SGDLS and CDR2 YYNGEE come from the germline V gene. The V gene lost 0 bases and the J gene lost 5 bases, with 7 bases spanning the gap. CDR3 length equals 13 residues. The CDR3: CASSVGGVDTQYF. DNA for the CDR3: TGTGCCAGCAGCGTAGGAGGGGTAGATACGCAGTATTTT.

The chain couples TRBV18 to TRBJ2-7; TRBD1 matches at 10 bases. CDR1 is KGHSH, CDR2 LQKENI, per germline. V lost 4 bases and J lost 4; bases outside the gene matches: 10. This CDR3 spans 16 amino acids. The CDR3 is CASSRETGTGVYEQYF. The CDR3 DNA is TGTGCCAGCTCACGAGAAACCGGGACAGGGGTTTACGAGCAGTACTTC.

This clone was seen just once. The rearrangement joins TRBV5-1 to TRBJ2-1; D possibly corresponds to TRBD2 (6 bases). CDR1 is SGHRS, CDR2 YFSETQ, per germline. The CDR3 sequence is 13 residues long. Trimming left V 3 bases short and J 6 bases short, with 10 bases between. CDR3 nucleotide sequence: TGCGCCAGCAGCTGGGGGGATCCCAATGAGCAGTTCTTC. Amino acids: CASSWGDPNEQFF.

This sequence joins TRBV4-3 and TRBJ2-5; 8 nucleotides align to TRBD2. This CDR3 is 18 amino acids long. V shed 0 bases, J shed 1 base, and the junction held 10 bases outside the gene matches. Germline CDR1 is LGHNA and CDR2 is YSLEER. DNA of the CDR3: TGCGCCAGCAGCCAAGATGTGATAGTAGCGGGGATCCAAGAGACCCAGTACTTC. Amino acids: CASSQDVIVAGIQETQYF.

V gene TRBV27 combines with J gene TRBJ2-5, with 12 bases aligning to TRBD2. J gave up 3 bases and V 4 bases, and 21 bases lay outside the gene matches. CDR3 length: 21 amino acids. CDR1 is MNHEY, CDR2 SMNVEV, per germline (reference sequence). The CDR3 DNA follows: TGTGCCAGCAGTTCCGCCACGATCCCTAGCGGGGGGGTCGGTCGCAAAGAGACCCAGTACTTC. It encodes CASSSATIPSGGVGRKETQYF.

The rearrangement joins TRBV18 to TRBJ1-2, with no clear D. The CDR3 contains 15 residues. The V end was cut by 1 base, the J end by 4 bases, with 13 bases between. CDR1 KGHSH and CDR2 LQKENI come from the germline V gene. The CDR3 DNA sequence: TGTGCCAGCTCACCACAGAAAGTCGACTTCTATGGCTACACCTTC. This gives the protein CASSPQKVDFYGYTF.

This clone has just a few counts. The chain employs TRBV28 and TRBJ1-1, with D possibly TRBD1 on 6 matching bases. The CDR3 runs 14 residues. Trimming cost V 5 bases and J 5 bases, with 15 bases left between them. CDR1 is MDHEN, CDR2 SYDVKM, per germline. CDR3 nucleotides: TGTGCCAGCAGTCGACTACAGGGCGGAACTGAAGCTTTCTTT. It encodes CASSRLQGGTEAFF.

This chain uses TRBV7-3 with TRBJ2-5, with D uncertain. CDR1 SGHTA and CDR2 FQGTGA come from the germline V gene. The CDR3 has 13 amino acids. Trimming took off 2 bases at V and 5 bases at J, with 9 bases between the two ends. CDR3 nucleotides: TGTGCCAGCAGCTTATGGGGTTTGGAGACCCAGTACTTC. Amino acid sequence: CASSLWGLETQYF.